Following are 25 T cell receptor beta chains from one sample sequenced in a study of shared clonotypes between healthy human individuals. The assay was immunoSEQ multiplex PCR, and TCRdb's table has in-frame clones only and misses some. The repertoire holds approximately 2,300,000 clones, with just under 95% as singletons. The sample was naive CD4+ T cells from PBMCs. The subset is: CD45RA+ positively selected. All receptors derive from a young man in good health. Some clones in this sample may be carry-over from other donors' samples.

CDR3 DNA sequence: TGTGCCAGCTCACCGTCGGTAGGGGGCATCACCGGGGAGCTGTTTTTT. It translates to CASSPSVGGITGELFF. The chain carries TRBV18 and TRBJ2-2; TRBD1 matches 7 bases. Germline CDR1 and CDR2: KGHSH and LQKENI. With V trimmed by 3 bases and J by 4 bases, 8 bases remained unmatched. The CDR3 runs to 16 residues.

Concerning this clone: Other DNA sequences from this sample encode an identical CDR3 as well. CDR3 bases: TGTGCCAGCAGCGTATCCTCCGATACGCAGTATTTT. Translating it yields CASSVSSDTQYF. V gene TRBV9 combines with J gene TRBJ2-3; D unclear. The CDR3 loop spans 12 amino acids. Germline loops: CDR1 SGDLS, CDR2 YYNGEE. Trimming removed 1 base from V and 6 bases from J, with 6 bases in between.

The chain recombines TRBV30 with TRBJ2-4; 10 nucleotides line up with TRBD2. The CDR3 contains 15 residues. Trimming cost V 7 bases and J 0 bases; bases outside gene matches: 6. CDR1 is GTSNPN, CDR2 SVGIG, per germline (reference sequence). The CDR3 spells CALTSGTLAKNIQYF. The DNA of the CDR3 is TGTGCCTTAACTAGCGGGACTCTAGCCAAAAACATTCAGTACTTC.

The chain combines TRBV7-6 with TRBJ1-2, with D unclear. Trimming stripped 3 bases from V and 5 bases from J, with 16 bases between. CDR1 is SGHVS and CDR2 is FNYEAQ in the germline V gene. The CDR3 is 15 residues long. CDR3 amino acids: CASSFGVPQEYGYTF. The DNA for the CDR3 is TGTGCCAGCAGCTTTGGAGTTCCCCAGGAGTATGGCTACACCTTC.

Remarks on this clone: Different DNA sequences within this sample yield the same CDR3. The V call is TRBV9, the J call TRBJ1-3; D possibly corresponds to TRBD1 (5 bases). CDR3 size: 15 residues. V was pared by 0 bases and J by 1 base, with 8 bases between. The germline V gene encodes CDR1 SGDLS and CDR2 YYNGEE. The CDR3 nucleotides read TGTGCCAGCAGCGTAGCGGGGGTATCTGGAAACACCATATATTTT. Its translation: CASSVAGVSGNTIYF.

This clone occurred once. The chain uses TRBV5-6 and TRBJ1-4, with 12 positions matching TRBD1. V shed 2 bases, J shed 7 bases, and the junction held 9 bases outside the gene matches. The CDR3 has 17 residues. The germline V gene has CDR1 SGHDT and CDR2 YYEEEE. The CDR3 nucleotides read TGTGCCAGCAGCTTCCTCGGGACAGGGGGCATCGGTGAAAAACTGTTTTTT. Protein sequence: CASSFLGTGGIGEKLFF.

The chain links TRBV27 to TRBJ2-3; the match to TRBD2 covers 7 bases. The ends lost 6 bases at V and 4 bases at J; junction bases unmatched: 10. The CDR3 consists of 15 residues. Per the germline V gene, CDR1 is MNHEY and CDR2 is SMNVEV (reference sequence). Written as DNA, the CDR3 is TGTGCCAGCAGCCCCCGGGGGAGGGCCTCAGATACGCAGTATTTT. Residues: CASSPRGRASDTQYF.

The CDR3 loop is CASSPPGAGNVLTF. CDR3 sequence (DNA): TGTGCCAGCTCACCCCCTGGGGCGGGAAACGTCCTGACTTTC. The rearrangement uses TRBV18 and TRBJ2-6, with a possible D match to TRBD2 (6 bases). The CDR3 sequence is 14 residues long. Germline CDR1 is KGHSH and CDR2 is LQKENI. The V gene lost 3 bases and the J gene lost 10 bases, with 13 bases spanning the gap.

The DNA of the CDR3 is TGTGCCAGCAGCTCCAGGACAGGAATTATGGAGACCCAGTACTTC. Its translation: CASSSRTGIMETQYF. V usage is TRBV28 and J usage is TRBJ2-5, with 7 bases fitting TRBD1. The CDR3 runs to 15 residues. Germline values: CDR1 MDHEN, CDR2 SYDVKM. Trimming cost V 6 bases and J 5 bases; bases outside gene matches: 12.

This chain connects TRBV19 to TRBJ2-3; 9 nucleotides match TRBD1. This CDR3 region has 16 residues. V gave up 6 bases and J gave up 3 bases; unmatched junction bases: 10. The germline V gene encodes CDR1 LNHDA and CDR2 SQIVND (reference sequence). CDR3 nucleotides: TGTGCCAGTAGCCTAATCGGACAGGGGAGGACAGATACGCAGTATTTT. It specifies CASSLIGQGRTDTQYF.

The rearrangement joins TRBV7-2 to TRBJ2-1; 7 bases fit TRBD2. Germline values: CDR1 SGHTA, CDR2 FQGNSA. This CDR3 has 16 amino acids. Unmatched junction bases numbered 11, after V lost 2 bases and J lost 7 bases. CDR3 residues: CASSLFRRRGWNEQFF. CDR3 DNA sequence: TGTGCCAGCAGCTTATTTCGCAGGCGGGGGTGGAATGAGCAGTTCTTC.

The chain employs TRBV2 and TRBJ2-7, with TRBD1 matching over 8 bases. Germline CDR1 and CDR2: SNHLY and FYNNEI. The V segment lost 3 bases and the J segment 0 bases; nucleotides outside the gene matches: 1. This CDR3 is 14 amino acids long. The CDR3 loop is CASSEDRDSYEQYF. The CDR3 region has the DNA TGTGCCAGCAGTGAGGACAGGGACTCCTACGAGCAGTACTTC.

On this clone: No DNA is shown, since the ends of the CDR3 on it are uncertain; the CDR3 is the one TCRdb lists. The chain is built from TRBV28 and TRBJ2-1; no check of the table's D call, TRBD2, against the DNA was made. 15 amino acids form the CDR3, both terminal residues included. Germline lookup yields CDR1 MDHEN and CDR2 SYDVKM. CDR3 amino acids: CASSSSGRAYNEQFF.

The chain joins TRBV4-1 to TRBJ2-3; 10 bases agree with TRBD2. The CDR3 runs 16 residues. The germline CDR1 and CDR2 sequences are MGHRA and YSYEKL. The J segment lost 6 bases and the V segment lost 7 bases, leaving 13 bases of the junction unmatched. CDR3 sequence: CASNSRGAGGRDTQYF. The CDR3 region has the DNA TGCGCCAGCAACTCGAGGGGAGCGGGAGGGCGGGATACGCAGTATTTT.

The chain is built from TRBV9 and TRBJ1-1; D is ambiguous. CDR1 SGDLS and CDR2 YYNGEE come from the germline V gene. V lost 0 bases and J lost 0, with 3 bases in between. The CDR3 spans 13 residues. The chain's CDR3 is CASSVDMNTEAFF. Written as DNA, the CDR3 is TGTGCCAGCAGCGTAGATATGAACACTGAAGCTTTCTTT. The full variable domain, in which reference TRBV9 and TRBJ1-1 provide the parts outside the CDR3, is DSGVTQTPKHLITATGQRVTLRCSPRSGDLSVYWYQQSLDQGLQFLIQYYNGEERAKGNILERFSAQQFPDLHSELNLSSLELGDSALYFCASSVDMNTEAFFGQGTRLTVV.

This chain joins TRBV4-2 and TRBJ2-7; tentative D call: TRBD2 (5 bases). The CDR3 is 15 residues long. V lost 4 bases and J lost 1, with 14 bases in between. Germline CDR1 reads LGHNA; CDR2 reads YNFKEQ. This CDR3 is CASSPRLPESYEQYF. CDR3 in DNA: TGTGCCAGCAGCCCCCGACTACCAGAGTCCTACGAGCAGTACTTC.

This sequence joins TRBV7-9 and TRBJ2-5; 8 bases fit TRBD2. Germline V gene sequence: CDR1 SEHNR, CDR2 FQNEAQ (reference sequence). Unmatched junction bases numbered 8, after V lost 5 bases and J lost 3 bases. The CDR3 is 15 amino acids. CDR3 DNA: TGTGCCAGCAGCCCAAGAGGGGGACTAGAAGAGACCCAGTACTTC. Its translation is CASSPRGGLEETQYF.

The chain uses TRBV29-1 and TRBJ2-5, with D unclear. With 6 bases removed from V and 4 bases from J, the gap between germline ends came to 12 bases. This CDR3 spans 12 amino acids. Germline CDR1 SQVTM, CDR2 ANQGSEA. CDR3 sequence (DNA): TGCAGCGTCCTCGGGCAGTCAGAGACCCAGTACTTC. Its protein is CSVLGQSETQYF.

This chain links TRBV29-1 with TRBJ1-1; 8 bases agree with TRBD1. Per germline, CDR1 SQVTM and CDR2 ANQGSEA. The CDR3 totals 16 residues. Unmatched junction bases numbered 13, after V lost 3 bases and J lost 4 bases. The CDR3 here is CSVDSQRTGFRTEAFF. The CDR3 DNA reads TGCAGCGTTGATTCGCAAAGGACAGGGTTTCGCACTGAAGCTTTCTTT.

This chain uses TRBV28 with TRBJ2-1; the match to TRBD1 covers 7 bases. The CDR3 runs to 16 residues. V shed 6 bases, J shed 0 bases, and the junction held 8 bases outside the gene matches. The germline gives CDR1 MDHEN, CDR2 SYDVKM. Here the CDR3 DNA reads TGTGCCAGCAGATCCCGGGACAGCGGCTCCTACAATGAGCAGTTCTTC. Amino acids: CASRSRDSGSYNEQFF.

CDR3 in amino acids: CASSKVHRQGAQTEAFF. CDR3 bases: TGTGCCAGCAGTAAAGTTCACCGCCAGGGGGCGCAGACTGAAGCTTTCTTT. The V call is TRBV6-1, the J call TRBJ1-1; 8 positions match TRBD1. V lost 5 bases and J lost 5; bases outside the gene matches: 16. This CDR3 is 17 amino acids long. The V gene's germline CDR1 is MNHNS and CDR2 SASEGT.

This chain links TRBV9 with TRBJ2-3, with TRBD2 matching 7 bases. With V trimmed by 3 bases and J by 2 bases, 3 bases remained unmatched. CDR3 length equals 14 residues. CDR1 and CDR2 from the germline V gene are SGDLS and YYNGEE. CDR3 region: CASSERGFTDTQYF. Written as DNA, the CDR3 is TGTGCCAGCAGCGAGCGGGGCTTCACAGATACGCAGTATTTT.

The genes are TRBV28 and TRBJ2-3; unclear D gene. V lost 6 bases and J 0 bases, leaving 16 bases between the germline ends. Per germline, CDR1 MDHEN and CDR2 SYDVKM. The CDR3 spans 16 residues. The CDR3 reads CASRTSMAPSTDTQYF. CDR3 sequence (DNA): TGTGCCAGCAGGACCTCGATGGCTCCTAGCACAGATACGCAGTATTTT.

The CDR3 loop reads CASSWPRGLSNQPQHF. The CDR3 nucleotides are TGCGCCAGCAGCTGGCCCCGGGGGCTTAGCAATCAGCCCCAGCATTTT. This chain joins TRBV5-1 and TRBJ1-5, with a possible D match to TRBD1 (6 bases). This CDR3 region has 16 residues. Germline V gene data show CDR1 as SGHRS and CDR2 as YFSETQ. With 3 bases removed from V and 0 bases from J, the gap between germline ends came to 13 bases.

This clone was found once. This CDR3 is CASSRGRTLNTEAFF. Here the CDR3 DNA reads TGTGCCAGCAGCCGGGGACGGACTCTGAACACTGAAGCTTTCTTT. The chain links TRBV28 to TRBJ1-1, with D maybe TRBD1 (5 bases). CDR3 length equals 15 residues. Germline V gene sequence: CDR1 MDHEN, CDR2 SYDVKM. Trimming pared 6 bases from V and 0 bases from J, leaving 14 bases between.